The 8 T cell receptor beta chains below all came from one sample that was sequenced in a study of blood T cell repertoires in COVID-19. Clones were read by immunoSEQ multiplex PCR, and TCRdb kept only the in-frame ones, dropping some. This sample has about 78,000 clones, with around 86% found just once. Sample: peripheral blood. These receptors all stem from a man in his fifties or sixties with active or convalescent COVID-19.

The V gene is TRBV10-3, the J gene TRBJ1-5; 7 bases line up with TRBD1. Germline CDR1 ENHRY, CDR2 SYGVKD. CDR3 length equals 14 residues. The V gene end was trimmed by 4 bases and the J gene end by 3 bases; junction bases not matched to a gene: 3. The CDR3 bases are TGTGCCATCAGTGCGGGACAGCCCAATCAGCCCCAGCATTTT. Protein: CAISAGQPNQPQHF.

The chain couples TRBV11-1 to TRBJ1-6; 11 bases are shared with TRBD1. This CDR3 region has 16 residues. The V segment lost 6 bases and the J segment 7 bases; nucleotides outside the gene matches: 8. Looked up from germline, CDR1 is SGHAT and CDR2 is FQDESV (reference sequence). Here the CDR3 DNA reads TGTGCCAGCAGGCCCGGGACAGGGGGAAAGAATTCACCCCTCCACTTT. This gives the protein CASRPGTGGKNSPLHF.

V usage is TRBV10-1 and J usage is TRBJ1-6; D ambiguous. This CDR3 region has 13 residues. V was cut by 0 bases and J by 8 bases, with 5 bases left in between. Germline V gives CDR1 WNHNN, CDR2 SYGVQD (reference sequence). CDR3 DNA: TGCGCCAGCAGTGAGTCCTTTTATTCACCCCTCCACTTT. Translating gives CASSESFYSPLHF.

This chain links TRBV19 with TRBJ1-5; no clear D. Germline V lookup: CDR1 LNHDA, CDR2 SQIVND (reference sequence). Trimming took off 4 bases at V and 7 bases at J, with 14 bases between the two ends. The CDR3 length is 14 residues. In DNA form, the CDR3 reads TGTGCCAGTAGTAGAGGGTTTGCGGAACAGCCCCAGCATTTT. Amino acids: CASSRGFAEQPQHF.

This chain joins TRBV12-3 or TRBV12-4 and TRBJ2-7; no clear D gene. V lost 8 bases and J 4 bases, leaving 9 bases between the germline ends. The CDR3 has 11 amino acids. CDR3 nucleotides: TGTGCCAGCTCCATAACTTACGAGCAGTACTTC. Translating it yields CASSITYEQYF.

The chain carries TRBV5-8 and TRBJ2-3; D possibly corresponds to TRBD2 (5 bases). The V and J ends lost 5 bases and 4 bases respectively, with 14 bases between them. This CDR3 comprises 14 residues. Germline loops: CDR1 SGHTS, CDR2 YDEGEE. The CDR3 loop reads CASRQRAPADTQYF. CDR3 sequence (DNA): TGTGCCAGCAGGCAGAGGGCTCCGGCAGATACGCAGTATTTT.

The chain carries TRBV5-1 and TRBJ2-5, with 8 bases identical to TRBD2. The J segment lost 3 bases and the V segment lost 0 bases, leaving 7 bases of the junction unmatched. The CDR3 runs to 16 residues. Germline CDR1 and CDR2: SGHRS and YFSETQ. The CDR3 reads CASSLAGSSGEETQYF. CDR3 nucleotides: TGCGCCAGCAGCTTGGCCGGTAGTAGCGGGGAAGAGACCCAGTACTTC.

The gene calls are TRBV6-5 and TRBJ2-7; 7 bases map to TRBD1. The germline CDR1 and CDR2 sequences are MNHEY and SVGAGI. The junction had 9 bases not matched to a gene; V was cut back by 4 bases and J by 3 bases. CDR3 length: 15 amino acids. The CDR3 coding sequence is TGTGCCAGCAGTTCCCTTTTCGGGACAGACTACGAGCAGTACTTC. Translating gives CASSSLFGTDYEQYF.